These 2 T cell receptor beta chains were sequenced from one sample in a study of patients and donors after allogeneic stem cell transplantation (dated by TCRdb to about 2020). Library method: RT-PCR. Sequencing was carried out with a NextSeq 550. TCRdb itself trimmed the public reads at Q25 with fastp, ran MiXCR and retained productive beta chains. Rows are combined by CDR3 protein, so each entry shows the most common genes and DNA. A total of 900,000 to 1,000,000 distinct CDR3 sequences appear in this sample, about a sixth of them only once. 5% to 6.5% of the sample goes to the ten largest clones. The sample consisted of blood, either unsorted or a sorted T cell fraction (not recorded which). These receptors were collected from a human donor who was either an allogeneic HSCT recipient or a stem cell or donor lymphocyte infusion donor (not recorded which). It is not recorded whose cells these are; they may come from a transplant donor.

V gene TRBV11-2 combines with J gene TRBJ2-7; 8 bases fit TRBD2. Per the germline V gene, CDR1 is SGHAT and CDR2 is FQNNGV. CDR3 length: 16 amino acids. V lost 2 bases, J lost 1 base, and 7 bases stayed unmatched. CDR3 protein: CASSLLRSGSSYEQYF. As DNA, the CDR3 is TGTGCCAGCAGCTTACTTAGGAGCGGGAGTTCCTACGAGCAGTACTTC.

This clonotype has more than one count but fewer than ten. The CDR3 DNA sequence: TGTGCCAGCAGTGAATTTACTTCCCCCGGCAATGAGCAGTTCTTC. It encodes CASSEFTSPGNEQFF. This rearrangement joins TRBV6-1 to TRBJ2-1; no clear D gene. V lost 2 bases and J 6 bases, leaving 14 bases between the germline ends. Germline CDR1 reads MNHNS; CDR2 reads SASEGT. The CDR3 is made up of 15 amino acids.